Listed here are 5 T cell receptor beta chains from one sample, sequenced in a study of blood T cell repertoires in COVID-19. Only in-frame clones appear in the TCRdb table, and some are missing; sequencing was by immunoSEQ multiplex PCR. The table has fewer than 250,000 clones, almost 85% seen once; the top ten hold around 10%. Specimen: PBMCs or T cells enriched from blood (not recorded which). The receptors derive from a woman aged 45-65 years with acute COVID-19.

This clone was seen a few times. The chain is built from TRBV4-1 and TRBJ2-1; 7 nucleotides match TRBD1. The CDR3 is 17 residues long. V lost 3 bases, J lost 6 bases, and 14 bases stayed unmatched. The germline V gene encodes CDR1 MGHRA and CDR2 YSYEKL. This CDR3 is CASSQTQGTRRGNEQFF. As DNA, the CDR3 is TGCGCCAGCAGCCAGACACAGGGGACAAGACGTGGCAATGAGCAGTTCTTC.

The CDR3 loop reads CASSYLDTSSYEQYF. Written as DNA, the CDR3 is TGTGCCAGCAGCTACTTGGACACCTCCTCCTACGAGCAGTACTTC. The V call is TRBV21-1, the J call TRBJ2-7; TRBD1 is the table's D call, not checked against the DNA. TRBV21-1 is termed a pseudogene. This CDR3 is 15 amino acids long.

This clone is a singleton in its sample. The V gene is TRBV7-9, the J gene TRBJ2-1; D is uncertain. Looked up from germline, CDR1 is SEHNR and CDR2 is FQNEAQ (reference sequence). The V gene lost 5 bases and the J gene lost 4 bases, with 9 bases spanning the gap. The CDR3 is 13 amino acids. CDR3 sequence reads: CASSPGRYNEQFF. The DNA of the CDR3 is TGTGCCAGCAGCCCGGGTCGTTACAATGAGCAGTTCTTC.

The J gene is TRBJ2-5, the V gene TRBV7-2, with 16 bases aligning to TRBD2. Losses at the gene ends were 6 bases for V and 5 bases for J; bases not matched to a gene: 6. Germline V CDR1 and CDR2: SGHTA, FQGNSA. This CDR3 is built from 16 residues. Written as DNA, the CDR3 is TGTGCCAGCAGACAGGGACTAGCGGGGGGGGCGGAGACCCAGTACTTC. Protein: CASRQGLAGGAETQYF. The variable domain in full, completed from reference TRBV7-2 and TRBJ2-5, reads GAGVSQSPSNKVTEKGKDVELRCDPISGHTALYWYRQSLGQGLEFLIYFQGNSAPDKSGLPSDRFSAERTGGSVSTLTIQRTQQEDSAVYLCASRQGLAGGAETQYFGPGTRLLVL.

This chain joins TRBV5-1 and TRBJ1-4; 7 nucleotides match TRBD1. The CDR3 contains 16 residues. Unmatched junction bases numbered 9, after V lost 5 bases and J lost 2 bases. Germline CDR1 and CDR2: SGHRS and YFSETQ. This CDR3 reads CASSDPQGMTNEKLFF. In DNA form, the CDR3 reads TGCGCCAGCAGTGACCCACAGGGGATGACTAATGAAAAACTGTTTTTT.